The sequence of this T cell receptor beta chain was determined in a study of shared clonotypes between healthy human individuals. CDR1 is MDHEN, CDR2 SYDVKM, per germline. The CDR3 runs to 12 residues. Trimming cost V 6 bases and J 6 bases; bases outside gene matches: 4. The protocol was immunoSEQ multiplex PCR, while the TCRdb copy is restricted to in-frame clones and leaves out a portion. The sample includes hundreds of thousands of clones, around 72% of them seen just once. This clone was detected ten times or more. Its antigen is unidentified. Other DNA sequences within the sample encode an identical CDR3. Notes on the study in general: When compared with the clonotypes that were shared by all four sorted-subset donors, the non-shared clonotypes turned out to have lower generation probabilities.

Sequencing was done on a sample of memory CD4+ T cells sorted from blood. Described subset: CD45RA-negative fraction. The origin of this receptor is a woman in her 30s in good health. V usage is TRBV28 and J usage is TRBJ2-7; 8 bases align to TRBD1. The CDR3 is CASSLGTGEQYF. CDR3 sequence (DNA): TGTGCCAGCAGCCTCGGGACAGGCGAGCAGTACTTC.